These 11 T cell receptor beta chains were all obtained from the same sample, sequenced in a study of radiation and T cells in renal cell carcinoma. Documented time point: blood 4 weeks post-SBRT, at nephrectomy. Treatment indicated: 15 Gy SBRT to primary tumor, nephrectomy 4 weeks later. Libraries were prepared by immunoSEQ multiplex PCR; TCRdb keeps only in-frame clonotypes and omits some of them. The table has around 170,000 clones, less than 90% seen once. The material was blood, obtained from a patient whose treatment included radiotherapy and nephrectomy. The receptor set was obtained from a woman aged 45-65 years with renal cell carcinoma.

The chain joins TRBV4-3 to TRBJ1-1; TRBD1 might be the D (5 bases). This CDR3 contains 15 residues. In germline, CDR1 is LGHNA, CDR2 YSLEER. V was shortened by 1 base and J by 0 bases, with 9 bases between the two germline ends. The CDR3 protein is CASSQVPGLNTEAFF. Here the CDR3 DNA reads TGCGCCAGCAGCCAAGTTCCGGGGCTGAACACTGAAGCTTTCTTT.

This CDR3 reads CASSPAGNRLHEQYF. CDR3 DNA sequence: TGTGCCAGCAGCCCCGCGGGGAATCGTTTGCACGAGCAGTACTTC. V is TRBV7-9 and J is TRBJ2-7; a weak D match, TRBD2 (6 bases). The CDR3 is 15 amino acids. Trimming shortened V by 5 bases and J by 5 bases, and 19 bases separated the two germline ends. CDR1 is SEHNR and CDR2 is FQNEAQ in the germline V gene (reference sequence).

CDR3 sequence (DNA): TGTGCCAGCAGCTTAAATCCCTCTGGGGCCAACGTCCTGACTTTC. Translated, it gives CASSLNPSGANVLTF. The V gene is TRBV7-3, the J gene TRBJ2-6; D not certain. This CDR3 is 15 amino acids long. Germline loops: CDR1 SGHTA, CDR2 FQGTGA. V lost 1 base to trimming and J lost 0 bases, with 4 bases between them. Filled out from reference TRBV7-3 and TRBJ2-6, the complete variable domain reads GAGVSQTPSNKVTEKGKYVELRCDPISGHTALYWYRQSLGQGPEFLIYFQGTGAADDSGLPNDRFFAVRPEGSVSTLKIQRTERGDSAVYLCASSLNPSGANVLTFGAGSRLTVL.

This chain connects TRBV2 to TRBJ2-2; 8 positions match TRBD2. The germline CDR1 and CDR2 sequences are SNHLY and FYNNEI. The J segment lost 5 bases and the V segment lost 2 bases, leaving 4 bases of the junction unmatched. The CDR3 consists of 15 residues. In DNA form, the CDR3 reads TGTGCCAGCAGTGAACAGCGGGGGCGGACCGGGGAGCTGTTTTTT. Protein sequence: CASSEQRGRTGELFF.

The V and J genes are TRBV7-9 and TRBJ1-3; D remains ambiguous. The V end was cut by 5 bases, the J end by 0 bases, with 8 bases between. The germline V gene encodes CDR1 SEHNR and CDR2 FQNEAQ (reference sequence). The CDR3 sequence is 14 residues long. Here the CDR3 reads CASSNTVSGNTIYF. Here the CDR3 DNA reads TGTGCCAGCAGCAACACAGTCTCTGGAAACACCATATATTTT.

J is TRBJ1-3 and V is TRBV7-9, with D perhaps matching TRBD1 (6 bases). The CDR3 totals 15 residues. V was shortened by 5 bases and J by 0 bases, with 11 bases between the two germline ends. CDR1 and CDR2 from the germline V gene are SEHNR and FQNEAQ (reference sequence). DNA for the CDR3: TGTGCCAGCAGCCCCAGAGGGGGCTCTGGAAACACCATATATTTT. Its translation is CASSPRGGSGNTIYF. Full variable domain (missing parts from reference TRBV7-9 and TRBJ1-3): DTGVSQNPRHKITKRGQNVTFRCDPISEHNRLYWYRQTLGQGPEFLTYFQNEAQLEKSRLLSDRFSAERPKGSFSTLEIQRTEQGDSAMYLCASSPRGGSGNTIYFGEGSWLTVV.

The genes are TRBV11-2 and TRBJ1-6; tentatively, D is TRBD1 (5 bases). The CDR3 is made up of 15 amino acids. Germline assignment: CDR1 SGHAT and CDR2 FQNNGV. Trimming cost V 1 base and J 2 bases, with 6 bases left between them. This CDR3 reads CASSLGGTYNSPLHF. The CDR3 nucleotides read TGTGCCAGCAGCTTAGGGGGCACCTATAATTCACCCCTCCACTTT.

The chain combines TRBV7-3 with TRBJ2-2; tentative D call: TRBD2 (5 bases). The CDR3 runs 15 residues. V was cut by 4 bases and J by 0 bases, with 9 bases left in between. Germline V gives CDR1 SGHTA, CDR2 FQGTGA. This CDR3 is CASSSPGTNTGELFF. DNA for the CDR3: TGTGCCAGCAGCTCGCCGGGGACGAACACCGGGGAGCTGTTTTTT.

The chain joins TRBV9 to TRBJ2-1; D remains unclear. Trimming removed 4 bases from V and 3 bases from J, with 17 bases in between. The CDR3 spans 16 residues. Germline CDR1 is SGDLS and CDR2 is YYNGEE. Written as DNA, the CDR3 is TGTGCCAGCAGCACCCGGAGTTCCCAGCTCTACAATGAGCAGTTCTTC. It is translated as CASSTRSSQLYNEQFF. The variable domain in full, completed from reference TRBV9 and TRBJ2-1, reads DSGVTQTPKHLITATGQRVTLRCSPRSGDLSVYWYQQSLDQGLQFLIQYYNGEERAKGNILERFSAQQFPDLHSELNLSSLELGDSALYFCASSTRSSQLYNEQFFGPGTRLTVL.

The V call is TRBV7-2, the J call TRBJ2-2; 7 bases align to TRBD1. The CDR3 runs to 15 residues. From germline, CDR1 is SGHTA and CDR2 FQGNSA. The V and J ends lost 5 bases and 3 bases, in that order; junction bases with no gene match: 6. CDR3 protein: CASSQKGAHTGELFF. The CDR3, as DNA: TGTGCCAGCAGCCAAAAGGGGGCGCACACCGGGGAGCTGTTTTTT.

The CDR3 here is CASSPRGGVSNEQFF. CDR3 nucleotide sequence: TGTGCCAGCAGCCCTAGGGGTGGCGTATCCAATGAGCAGTTCTTC. The chain couples TRBV9 to TRBJ2-1; possibly TRBD1 for D (5 bases). Germline CDR1 and CDR2: SGDLS and YYNGEE. Trimming removed 4 bases at V and 6 bases at J, with 17 bases between. The length of the CDR3 is 15 residues. The variable domain in full, completed from reference TRBV9 and TRBJ2-1, reads DSGVTQTPKHLITATGQRVTLRCSPRSGDLSVYWYQQSLDQGLQFLIQYYNGEERAKGNILERFSAQQFPDLHSELNLSSLELGDSALYFCASSPRGGVSNEQFFGPGTRLTVL.